This T cell receptor (beta chain) was documented in a study of regulatory T cells in long-lasting Graves disease. The time point: newly diagnosed GD, antithyroid drugs for less than 3 months. From PBMCs, RNA was extracted and then used to make the TCR library. In this sample, this clonotype turned up many times. Relying on iRepertoire HTBI primers and Arm-PCR of CDR3 regions, the team built TCR beta libraries. MiXCR, run by TCRdb on the multiplex PCR reads, gives a single entry per CDR3 protein. The sample holds a few hundred thousand distinct CDR3 sequences, just over 20% seen once. The CDR3 length is 12 residues. V was pared by 4 bases and J by 2 bases, with 5 bases between. Germline V CDR1 and CDR2: SGHVS, FNYEAQ.

The chain uses TRBV7-6 and TRBJ2-5, with D hard to call. This specimen was peripheral blood mononuclear cells (PBMCs), taken at new diagnosis, from a patient treated with antithyroid drugs. This sequence originates from a female donor with Graves disease. CDR3 coding DNA: TGTGCCAGCAGCTCTCGTCAAGAGACCCAGTACTTC. Translation: CASSSRQETQYF.